This record covers a single TCR beta chain. Measured with immunoSEQ multiplex PCR; TCRdb has only the in-frame clones, and not every one. The sample has about 56,000 clones, roughly 95% seen once. Germline V gene sequence: CDR1 KGHSH, CDR2 LQKENI. V shed 1 base and J shed 7 bases, with 11 bases lying between them. This CDR3 is 14 amino acids long. The sample originates from a study of technical replicates of blood from several donors. Input material: PBMCs. This clonotype was obtained from a human donor in good health. Some clones in this sample may be carry-over from other donors' samples. The rearrangement joins TRBV18 to TRBJ1-5, with D possibly TRBD1 on 5 matching bases. Here the CDR3 reads CASSPLGGGQPQHF. The CDR3 bases are TGTGCCAGCTCACCACTGGGGGGGGGACAGCCCCAGCATTTT.